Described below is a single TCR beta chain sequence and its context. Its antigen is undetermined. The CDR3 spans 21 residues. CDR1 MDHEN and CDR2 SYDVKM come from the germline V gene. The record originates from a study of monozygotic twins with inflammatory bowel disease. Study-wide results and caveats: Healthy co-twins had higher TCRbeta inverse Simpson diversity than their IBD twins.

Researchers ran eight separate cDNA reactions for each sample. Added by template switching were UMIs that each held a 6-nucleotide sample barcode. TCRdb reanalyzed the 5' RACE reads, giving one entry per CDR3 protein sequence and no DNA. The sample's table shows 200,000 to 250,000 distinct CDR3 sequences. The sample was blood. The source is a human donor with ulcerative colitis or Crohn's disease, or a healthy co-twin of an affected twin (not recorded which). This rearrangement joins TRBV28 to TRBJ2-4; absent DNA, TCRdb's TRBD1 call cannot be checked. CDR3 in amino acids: CASSYPLQGALGEIAKNIQYF.